What follows is one T cell receptor (beta chain) and its context. A single count supports this clone. No antigen is known for it. Base qualities are not at hand, and no much larger clone is one base apart. This specimen comes from a study of blood T cell repertoires in COVID-19 (dated by TCRdb to 2018 to 2021). Looking at the study overall: Samples covering the acute and convalescent phases of COVID-19 were provided by collaborators in the United States, Italy and Spain. Sample metadata almost always included a de-identified subject ID, COVID-19 status, age in years and sex. Where available, HLA class I and class II types were obtained from metadata supplied by the sample provider rather than from assay-based typing. The repertoires were released in a freely available public database meant as a resource for research on the immune response to SARS-CoV-2. The prospective study material was composed of cDNA or gDNA derived from T cells, B-cell-depleted T cells, or PBMCs. Samples were obtained from the ongoing ImmuneRACE study (first 160 participants) and from approximately 1,200 subjects provided by 6 global collaborators. Deeply sampled blood TCRbeta repertoires from subjects exposed to, actively infected with, or recovered from COVID-19 were included in the dataset. The full study reports these points: How much clinical and demographic metadata was included differed by source and by participant, and the metadata was provided uncurated.

Enrolling through a virtual design, the prospective study's participants ranged in age from roughly 18 to 95 years and lived across approximately 25 United States geographic areas. In the prospective study, cohorts were assigned on the basis of participant-reported clinical history obtained from a screening survey and a study questionnaire. In the prospective study, whole blood, serum and a nasopharyngeal or oropharyngeal swab were collected from each participant by mobile phlebotomists. Participants in the prospective study had the option to provide additional blood draws and questionnaires over a roughly 2-month period. Blood samples from the prospective study were shipped frozen or at room temperature prior to DNA extraction. TCRbeta CDR3 regions were amplified from genomic DNA using the immunoSEQ Assay, a bias-controlled multiplex PCR. The source study handled its data this way. The number of nucleated cells in each sample was estimated by amplification of reference gene primers within the assay. To quantify the absolute abundance of each unique TCRbeta CDR3 rearrangement, sequence reads were collapsed and filtered. For each sample, productive Simpson clonality was calculated as the square root of Simpson's diversity index across productive rearrangements. TCRdb re-hosts the immuneACCESS table, in-frame sequences only. Its copies lack some clones; in the studies checked, an unresolved V gene accounts for under half of them, and the cause for the rest is not known. Clonal size and the V and J genes are those of that table, whereas D and trimming came from the DNA. The sample records about 200,000 clones, roughly 86% of which are singletons. 5% to 7% of the sample belongs to the ten largest clones.

Counted from cysteine to phenylalanine, this CDR3 has 13 amino acids. The sequence is cut down to CDR3 DNA, 39 bases in frame from base 1. In the germline V gene, CDR1 corresponds to SGHTA and CDR2 to FQGTGA. V was cut back by 1 base and J by 5 bases, leaving a gap of 6 bases between them. The sequencing input was PBMCs or T cells enriched from blood (not recorded which). The chain joins TRBV7-3 to TRBJ1-5; the D gene is unclear. This receptor was taken from a man aged 40-50 years with acute COVID-19. The nucleotide sequence reads TGTGCCAGCAGCTTAAAGCCGGATCAGCCCCAGCATTTT. This encodes CASSLKPDQPQHF. Full variable domain (CDR3 extended with the reference TRBV7-3 and TRBJ1-5 proteins): GAGVSQTPSNKVTEKGKYVELRCDPISGHTALYWYRQSLGQGPEFLIYFQGTGAADDSGLPNDRFFAVRPEGSVSTLKIQRTERGDSAVYLCASSLKPDQPQHFGDGTRLSIL.